The entry below gives a single T cell receptor beta chain sequence along with its context. This sample was taken from a study of cytomegalovirus exposure and HLA in healthy donors. This CDR3 has 15 residues. V lost 2 bases and J 4 bases, leaving 15 bases between the germline ends. Per the germline V gene, CDR1 is SGDLS and CDR2 is YYNGEE. Primers: 60 Vbeta forward and 13 Jbeta reverse. This table comes from immunoSEQ multiplex PCR, and its TCRdb copy is limited to in-frame clones, with some not included. Of 90,000 or so clones listed, about 66% were seen once; the top ten hold 5.5% to 6%. The sequenced sample was PBMCs. This chain uses TRBV9 with TRBJ1-2, with D perhaps TRBD1 (5 bases). The sequence derives from a boy aged 10-17 years in good health and CMV-seropositive. The CDR3 protein is CASSVGEGLTYGYTF. DNA of the CDR3: TGTGCCAGCAGCGTGGGGGAGGGCTTAACCTATGGCTACACCTTC.